This entry lists 9 T cell receptor beta chains sequenced from one sample in a study of CXCR3-negative and CXCR3-positive naive CD8 T cells. Study-level points and caveats: More hydrophobic TRB CDR3s were found in CXCR3-positive naive cells than in CXCR3-negative naive cells.

No cognate antigen is known for these TCRs. Carrying UMI labels, the TRB cDNA libraries were prepared through 5' RACE. TCRdb processed the 5' RACE reads again and assigns one entry to each CDR3 protein, with no DNA. The specimen's table records about 150,000 distinct CDR3 sequences. Sequencing input: naive CXCR3+ CD8+ T cells from blood. Subset defined: CD45RO-CCR7+CD27+CD95- naive CD8+ T cells expressing CXCR3 (TNR3+). The receptors come from a human donor in good health. Some clones in this sample may be carry-over from other donors' samples.

The chain combines TRBV27 with TRBJ1-2; TCRdb indicates TRBD1, and absent DNA this call remains unverified. CDR1 and CDR2 from the germline V gene are MNHEY and SMNVEV (reference sequence). CDR3 length equals 14 residues. This chain's CDR3 is CASSLRGTLYGYTF.

The chain links TRBV5-5 to TRBJ2-1. The CDR3 is made up of 15 amino acids. Germline CDR1 reads SGHKS; CDR2 reads YYEKEE (reference sequence). The CDR3: CASSSTLSSYNEQFF.

This sequence joins TRBV23-1 and TRBJ1-3; absent DNA, TCRdb's TRBD1 call cannot be checked. TRBV23-1 is flagged as an ORF with uncertain function. This CDR3 comprises 15 residues. CDR3 sequence: CASSPGPRPGNTIYF.

The chain employs TRBV7-2 and TRBJ2-7; TCRdb returns TRBD1, unconfirmable since there is no DNA. CDR1 is SGHTA, CDR2 FQGNSA, per germline. CDR3 length: 15 residues. The CDR3 protein is CASTPVQGDSYEQYF.

The rearrangement uses TRBV14 and TRBJ1-1; without DNA, the TCRdb call of TRBD1 cannot be checked. The CDR3 is 13 residues long. Germline loops: CDR1 SGHDN, CDR2 FVKESK. The CDR3 sequence is CASSQVGGTEAFF.

The chain has TRBV6-5 and TRBJ2-5; TCRdb lists TRBD1, though no DNA is available to test this call. Germline V lookup: CDR1 MNHEY, CDR2 SVGAGI. The CDR3 runs to 15 residues. The CDR3 spells CASRTGQLTAETQYF.

This chain uses TRBV4-1 with TRBJ2-7; without DNA, the TCRdb call of TRBD1 cannot be checked. The CDR3 has 13 residues. Germline CDR1 is MGHRA and CDR2 is YSYEKL. This CDR3 reads CASSQGRGDEQYF.

This chain connects TRBV7-3 to TRBJ2-2; TCRdb reports TRBD1, a call that lacks DNA to check it against. The CDR3 covers 16 residues. The germline gives CDR1 SGHTA, CDR2 FQGTGA. The CDR3 is CASSPLGGPNTGELFF.

The J gene is TRBJ2-7, the V gene TRBV7-9. The CDR3 is made up of 13 amino acids. The germline gives CDR1 SEHNR, CDR2 FQNEAQ (reference sequence). CDR3 protein: CASSAVRRDEQYF.